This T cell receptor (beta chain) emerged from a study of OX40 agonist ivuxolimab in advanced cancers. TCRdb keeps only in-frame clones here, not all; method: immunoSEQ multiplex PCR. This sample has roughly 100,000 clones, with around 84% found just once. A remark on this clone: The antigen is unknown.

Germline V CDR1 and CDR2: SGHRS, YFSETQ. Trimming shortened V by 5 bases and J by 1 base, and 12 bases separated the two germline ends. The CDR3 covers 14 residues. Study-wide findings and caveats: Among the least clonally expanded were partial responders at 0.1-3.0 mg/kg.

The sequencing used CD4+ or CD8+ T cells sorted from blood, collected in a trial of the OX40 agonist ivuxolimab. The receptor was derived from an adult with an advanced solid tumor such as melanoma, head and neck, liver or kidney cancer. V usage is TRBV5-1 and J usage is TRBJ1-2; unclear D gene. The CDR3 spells CASRAPADNYGYTF. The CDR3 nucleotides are TGCGCCAGCAGAGCGCCCGCTGATAACTATGGCTACACCTTC. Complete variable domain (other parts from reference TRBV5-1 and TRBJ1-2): KAGVTQTPRYLIKTRGQQVTLSCSPISGHRSVSWYQQTPGQGLQFLFEYFSETQRNKGNFPGRFSGRQFSNSRSEMNVSTLELGDSALYLCASRAPADNYGYTFGSGTRLTVV.